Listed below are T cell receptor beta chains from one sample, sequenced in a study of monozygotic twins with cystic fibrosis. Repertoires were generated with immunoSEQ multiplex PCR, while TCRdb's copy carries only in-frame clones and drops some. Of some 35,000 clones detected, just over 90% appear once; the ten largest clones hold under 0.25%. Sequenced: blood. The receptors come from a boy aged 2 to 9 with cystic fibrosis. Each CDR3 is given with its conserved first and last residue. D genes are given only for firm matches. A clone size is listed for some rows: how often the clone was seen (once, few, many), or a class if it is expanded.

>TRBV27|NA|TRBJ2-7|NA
TGTGCCAGCAGTAATCAGGGGACATACGAGCAGTACTTC
CASSNQGTYEQYF
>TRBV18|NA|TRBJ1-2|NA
TGTGCCAGCTCGCGCGGACAGAGCGGCGACTATGGCTACACCTTC
CASSRGQSGDYGYTF
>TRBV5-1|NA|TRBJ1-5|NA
TGCGCCAGCAGCTTGGAGCCAGGGAATAGACAGCCCCAGCATTTT
CASSLEPGNRQPQHF
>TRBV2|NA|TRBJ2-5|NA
TGTGCCAGCAGTGAACTTGTGGGGAGTGAAGAGACCCAGTACTTC
CASSELVGSEETQYF
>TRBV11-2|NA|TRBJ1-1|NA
TGTGCCAGCAGCTTAGATGACAGGATGAACACTGAAGCTTTCTTT
CASSLDDRMNTEAFF
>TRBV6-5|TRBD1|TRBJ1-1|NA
TGTGCCAGCAGTAACGACAGGGGGATGAACACTGAAGCTTTCTTT
CASSNDRGMNTEAFF
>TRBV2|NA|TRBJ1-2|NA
TGTGCCAGCAGGGGAGACTCGGACAGTTATGGCTACACCTTC
CASRGDSDSYGYTF
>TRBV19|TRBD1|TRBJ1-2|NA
TGTGCCAGTACCAGGGGGCCTCCAAACTATGGCTACACCTTC
CASTRGPPNYGYTF
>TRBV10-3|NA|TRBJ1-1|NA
TGTGCCATCAGTGAGTCGGGAGATAACACTGAAGCTTTCTTT
CAISESGDNTEAFF
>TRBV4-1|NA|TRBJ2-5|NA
TGCGCCAGCAGCCAAGTTCTGGGGGAGACCCAGTACTTC
CASSQVLGETQYF
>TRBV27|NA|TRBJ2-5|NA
TGTGCCAGCAGTTCGGGCGAGGTGGAAGAGACCCAGTACTTC
CASSSGEVEETQYF
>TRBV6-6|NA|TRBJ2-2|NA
TGTGCCAGCAGTTATGGCGGGGGCCAGAACACCGGGGAGCTGTTTTTT
CASSYGGGQNTGELFF
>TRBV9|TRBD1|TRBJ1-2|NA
TGTGCCAGCAGAGGACAGGGAAGTAACTATGGCTACACCTTC
CASRGQGSNYGYTF
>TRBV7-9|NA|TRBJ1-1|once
TGTGCCAGCAGCCCCTCGGGAGGGGAGATCGCCGGTGAAGCTTTCTTT
CASSPSGGEIAGEAFF
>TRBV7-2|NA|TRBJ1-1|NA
TGTGCCAGCAGCCAGGGTCGGCGGACTGAAGCTTTCTTT
CASSQGRRTEAFF
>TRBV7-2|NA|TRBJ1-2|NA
TGTGCCAGCAGCCCTGGGGGCCACAACACCTTC
CASSPGGHNTF
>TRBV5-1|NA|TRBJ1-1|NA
TGCGCCAGCAGCCGGACTTGGGGTATGAACACTGAAGCTTTCTTT
CASSRTWGMNTEAFF
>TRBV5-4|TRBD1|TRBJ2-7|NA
TGTGCCAGCAGCTGGGGGAGACAGGGAATTTCCTACGAGCAGTACTTC
CASSWGRQGISYEQYF
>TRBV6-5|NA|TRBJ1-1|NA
TGTGCCAGCAGTTACTCCGGGGGGGGCACTGAAGCTTTCTTT
CASSYSGGGTEAFF
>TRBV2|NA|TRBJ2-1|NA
TGTGCCAGCAGTGGGGGACCGCGACCCTCCTACAATGAGCAGTTCTTC
CASSGGPRPSYNEQFF
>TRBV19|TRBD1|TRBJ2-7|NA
TGTGCCAGTCACCCCGGGGGGGACAGGGGGCGTAGGCCCTACGAGCAGTACTTC
CASHPGGDRGRRPYEQYF
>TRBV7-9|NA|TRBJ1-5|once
TGTGCCAGCAGCTTTTGGGACTCCAATCAGCCCCAGCATTTT
CASSFWDSNQPQHF
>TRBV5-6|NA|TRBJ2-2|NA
TGTGCCAGCAGTAACACCGGGGAGCTGTTTTTT
CASSNTGELFF
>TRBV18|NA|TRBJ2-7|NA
TGTGCCAGCTCACCCGACTACGAGCAGTACTTC
CASSPDYEQYF
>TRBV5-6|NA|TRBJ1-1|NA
TGTGCCAGCAGCTTGGTGGATGAAGCTTTCTTT
CASSLVDEAFF
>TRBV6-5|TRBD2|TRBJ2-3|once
TGTGCCAGCAGACTAGCGGGTGGGGGCGCAGATACGCAGTATTTT
CASRLAGGGADTQYF
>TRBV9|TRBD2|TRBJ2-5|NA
TGTGCCAGCAGCGGCGGAGCGGGGGGGCAAGAGACCCAGTACTTC
CASSGGAGGQETQYF
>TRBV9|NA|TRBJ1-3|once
TGTGCCAGCAGCGTAGCTTTAACGTCCGAAGAGCGAAACACCATATATTTT
CASSVALTSEERNTIYF
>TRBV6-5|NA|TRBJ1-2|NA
TGTGCCAGCAGTTACTCAGGGACGGTGCTTGGCTACACCTTC
CASSYSGTVLGYTF
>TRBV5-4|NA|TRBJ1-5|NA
TGTGCCAGCAGCTTGGGAAGGAATCAGCCCCAGCATTTT
CASSLGRNQPQHF
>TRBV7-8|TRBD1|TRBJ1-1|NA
TGTGCCAGCAGCTTAGCCAGACAGGGGTGGACTGAAGCTTTCTTT
CASSLARQGWTEAFF
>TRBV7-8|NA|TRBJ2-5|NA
TGTGCCAGCAGCTTACGCCCCATCCCCCAAGAGACCCAGTACTTC
CASSLRPIPQETQYF
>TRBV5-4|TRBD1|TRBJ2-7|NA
TGTGCCAGCAGCCCCGGGACAGCCTTAGGGGAGCAGTACTTC
CASSPGTALGEQYF
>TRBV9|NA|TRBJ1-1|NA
TGTGCCAGCAGCGTGGGAGGGACCACTGAAGCTTTCTTT
CASSVGGTTEAFF
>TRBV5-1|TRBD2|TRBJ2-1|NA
TGCGCCAGCAGCACAGGGACTAGGTGGGATGAGCAGTTCTTC
CASSTGTRWDEQFF
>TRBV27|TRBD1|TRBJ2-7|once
TGTGCCAGCGGGGGACAGGGTGTCCACGAGCAGTACTTC
CASGGQGVHEQYF
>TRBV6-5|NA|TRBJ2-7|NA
TGTGCCAGCAGTTACTCTGTCGCGCTGGTAGATGTCGAGCAGTACTTC
CASSYSVALVDVEQYF
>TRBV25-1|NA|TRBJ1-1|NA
TGTGCCAGCAGTGCTTGGACGGACATGAACACTGAAGCTTTCTTT
CASSAWTDMNTEAFF
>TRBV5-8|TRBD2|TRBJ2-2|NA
TGTGCCAGTAGGGCCGGGGGGGACAACACCGGGGAGCTGTTTTTT
CASRAGGDNTGELFF
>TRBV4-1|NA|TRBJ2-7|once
TGCGCCAGCAGCCAAGAAGTCGCGAGACCCTACGAGCAGTACTTC
CASSQEVARPYEQYF
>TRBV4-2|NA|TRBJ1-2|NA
TGTGCCAGCAGCCAAGATCCAGAAGGGGCAGGAACCTATGGCTACACCTTC
CASSQDPEGAGTYGYTF
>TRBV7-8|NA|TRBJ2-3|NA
TGTGCCAGCAGCCGATACAAGGGGTTTGTGAGCACAGATACGCAGTATTTT
CASSRYKGFVSTDTQYF
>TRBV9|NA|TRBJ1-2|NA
TGTGCCAGCAGCGTCTCCGAGGGCTTCTATGGCTACACCTTC
CASSVSEGFYGYTF
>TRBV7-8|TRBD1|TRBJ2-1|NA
TGTGCCAGCAGGACCCCGGGACAGGAGACCAATGAGCAGTTCTTC
CASRTPGQETNEQFF
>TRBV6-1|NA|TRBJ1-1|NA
TGTGCCAGCAGTGAAGGGTGGCGGAGGACCACTATGAACACTGAAGCTTTCTTT
CASSEGWRRTTMNTEAFF
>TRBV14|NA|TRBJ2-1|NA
TGTGCCAGCAGCCAAGGCGGTGGGGTCTCCTACAATGAGCAGTTCTTC
CASSQGGGVSYNEQFF
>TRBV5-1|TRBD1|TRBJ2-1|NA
TGCGCCAGCAGCTCCGGGACAGGGGGACCCTACAATGAGCAGTTCTTC
CASSSGTGGPYNEQFF
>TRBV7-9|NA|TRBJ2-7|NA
TGTGCCAGCAGCTTAAGCAACAGCTACGAGCAGTACTTC
CASSLSNSYEQYF
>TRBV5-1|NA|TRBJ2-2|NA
TGCGCCAGCAGCTTTCGGTCGGGACTCCAGGTCGCCGGGGAGCTGTTTTTT
CASSFRSGLQVAGELFF
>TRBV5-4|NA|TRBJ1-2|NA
TGTGCCAGCAGCTTGAGCGTCGGGGGGGCAGATGGCTACACCTTC
CASSLSVGGADGYTF
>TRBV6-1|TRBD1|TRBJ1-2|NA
TGTGCCAGCAGTGAAGGGACAGGGGACTATGGCTACACCTTC
CASSEGTGDYGYTF
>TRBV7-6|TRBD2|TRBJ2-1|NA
TGTGCCAGCAGCTCCACTAGCGGGAGCTACAATGAGCAGTTCTTC
CASSSTSGSYNEQFF
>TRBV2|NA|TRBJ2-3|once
TGTGCCAGCAGGGTTCGACCCGAAGGCGCAGATACGCAGTATTTT
CASRVRPEGADTQYF
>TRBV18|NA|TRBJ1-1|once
TGTGCCAGCTCACCAGGGAGGAACACTGAAGCTTTCTTT
CASSPGRNTEAFF
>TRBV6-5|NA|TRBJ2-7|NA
TGTGCCAGCAGGGGGCGTCCCTACGAGCAGTACTTC
CASRGRPYEQYF
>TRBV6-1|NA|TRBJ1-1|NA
TGTGCCAGCAGTGAATGGGGGGAGGAAGGCACTGAAGCTTTCTTT
CASSEWGEEGTEAFF
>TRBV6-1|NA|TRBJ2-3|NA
TGTGCCAGCAGACGCCAAGGGGGTGGCACAGATACGCAGTATTTT
CASRRQGGGTDTQYF